The clone carrying this T cell receptor beta chain was observed many times. Its antigen remains unidentified. Aged 18 to 65, hyperthyroidism patients had new diagnoses of under 2 months' duration. Germline loops: CDR1 MGHRA, CDR2 YSYEKL. This CDR3 has 14 amino acids. V was pared by 3 bases and J by 5 bases, with 4 bases of the junction left unmatched. The data belong to a study of Graves' ophthalmopathy and Graves' hyperthyroidism. The study, taken as a whole, reports: The model's prediction of ophthalmopathy progression had 70.59% sensitivity and around 78% specificity. In blood appeared most of the expanded thyroid clonotypes whose frequency exceeded 0.001. Cross-validated, the 13-signature model showed 87.88%/81.08% sensitivity/specificity, and 80%/75% in the test set.

Amplification from RNA transcripts yielded the TCR beta CDR3 regions. HTBI primers were employed in first-round RT-PCR, then a second-round multiplex PCR followed. A single record per CDR3 protein comes from TCRdb applying MiXCR to the multiplex PCR reads. The sample yields around 590,000 distinct CDR3 sequences, about 35% seen once. The sample taken for sequencing was peripheral blood or thyroid tissue (not recorded which). This sequence was found in an adult man with Graves' hyperthyroidism. The genes are TRBV4-1 and TRBJ2-7, with 10 bases fitting TRBD1. As DNA, the CDR3 is TGCGCCAGCAGCCAGGGACAGGGGCTCAACGAGCAGTACTTC. Translating gives CASSQGQGLNEQYF.